The 9 T cell receptor beta chains below come from one sample, sequenced in a study of cytomegalovirus exposure and HLA in healthy donors. 60 Vbeta and 13 Jbeta primers were used in PCR. Sequencing used immunoSEQ multiplex PCR; TCRdb keeps in-frame clones, though not all of them. The sample has 100,000 or so clones; more than 65% are singletons. Source material: PBMCs. These receptors originate from a woman in her late teens or twenties in good health and CMV-seronegative.

The chain joins TRBV28 to TRBJ2-7, with TRBD1 as a possible D gene (6 bases). Per germline, CDR1 MDHEN and CDR2 SYDVKM. Trimming cost V 7 bases and J 3 bases, with 16 bases left between them. The length of the CDR3 is 14 residues. CDR3 in DNA: TGTGCCAGCACCTTGGTGGGGGCTAACTACGAGCAGTACTTC. This translates into CASTLVGANYEQYF.

The V call is TRBV5-6, the J call TRBJ2-1, with 13 bases aligning to TRBD2. The V segment lost 5 bases and the J segment 2 bases; nucleotides outside the gene matches: 7. Germline lookup yields CDR1 SGHDT and CDR2 YYEEEE. The CDR3 covers 17 residues. In nucleotides, the CDR3 is TGTGCCAGCAGTGGACTAGCGGGAGAGGGGCCCTACAATGAGCAGTTCTTC. As protein: CASSGLAGEGPYNEQFF.

The chain combines TRBV4-1 with TRBJ1-5; the D gene is possibly TRBD1 (6 bases). Trimming left V 0 bases short and J 10 bases short, with 16 bases between. The CDR3 consists of 15 residues. Germline-derived CDR1 and CDR2 are MGHRA and YSYEKL. The CDR3 DNA reads as TGCGCCAGCAGCCAAGATTCGGGGGGCGCTTCCCCCCAGCATTTT. Translating gives CASSQDSGGASPQHF.

This clone was observed a handful of times. Distinct nucleotide sequences in the sample also encode this CDR3. The chain joins TRBV4-3 to TRBJ1-4; D may be TRBD1 (5 bases). CDR3 length: 16 amino acids. The V end was cut by 0 bases, the J end by 0 bases, with 8 bases between. CDR1 and CDR2 from the germline V gene are LGHNA and YSLEER. The CDR3 is CASSQDGGATNEKLFF. CDR3 DNA sequence: TGCGCCAGCAGCCAAGATGGGGGGGCAACTAATGAAAAACTGTTTTTT.

The chain joins TRBV23-1 to TRBJ1-2; a weak D match, TRBD1 (6 bases). TRBV23-1 is classed as an ORF, of uncertain function. Between the trimmed V and J ends, which lost 2 bases and 5 bases, there was a span of 15 bases. There are 15 residues in the CDR3. CDR3 residues: CASSQLGDKRYGYTF. CDR3 nucleotide sequence: TGCGCCAGCAGTCAACTTGGGGACAAGAGGTATGGCTACACCTTC.

The rearrangement uses TRBV5-1 and TRBJ1-2; 11 bases line up with TRBD1. Unmatched junction bases numbered 11, after V lost 4 bases and J lost 0 bases. The CDR3 has 18 residues. CDR1 SGHRS and CDR2 YFSETQ come from the germline V gene. The CDR3 loop is CASSEGEGGQGANYGYTF. DNA for the CDR3: TGCGCCAGCAGCGAGGGAGAAGGGGGACAGGGGGCTAACTATGGCTACACCTTC. Drawing the rest from reference TRBV5-1 and TRBJ1-2, the complete variable domain is KAGVTQTPRYLIKTRGQQVTLSCSPISGHRSVSWYQQTPGQGLQFLFEYFSETQRNKGNFPGRFSGRQFSNSRSEMNVSTLELGDSALYLCASSEGEGGQGANYGYTFGSGTRLTVV.

V usage is TRBV5-6 and J usage is TRBJ1-3; 7 nucleotides match TRBD1. The germline V gene encodes CDR1 SGHDT and CDR2 YYEEEE. The CDR3 sequence is 15 residues long. The V segment lost 4 bases and the J segment 2 bases; nucleotides outside the gene matches: 6. In DNA, the CDR3 is TGTGCCAGCAGCATCTACGACAGGGCTGGAAACACCATATATTTT. Translated, it gives CASSIYDRAGNTIYF. Full variable domain (remainder filled in from reference TRBV5-6 and TRBJ1-3): DAGVTQSPTHLIKTRGQQVTLRCSPKSGHDTVSWYQQALGQGPQFIFQYYEEEERQRGNFPDRFSGHQFPNYSSELNVNALLLGDSALYLCASSIYDRAGNTIYFGEGSWLTVV.

V gene TRBV7-9 combines with J gene TRBJ1-1, with 9 bases aligning to TRBD1. V trimming: 5 bases; J trimming: 2 bases; junction bases outside the gene matches: 6. Germline V gives CDR1 SEHNR, CDR2 FQNEAQ (reference sequence). The CDR3 loop spans 15 amino acids. The CDR3 DNA reads TGTGCCAGCAGCATCGGGACAGGGACAAACACTGAAGCTTTCTTT. It translates to CASSIGTGTNTEAFF.

This sequence joins TRBV28 and TRBJ1-2; D is unclear. The length of the CDR3 is 10 residues. Trimming took 4 bases from V and 7 from J, leaving 4 bases between them. The germline gives CDR1 MDHEN, CDR2 SYDVKM. CDR3 protein: CASSSSGYTF. The CDR3 coding sequence is TGTGCCAGCAGTTCATCTGGCTACACCTTC.